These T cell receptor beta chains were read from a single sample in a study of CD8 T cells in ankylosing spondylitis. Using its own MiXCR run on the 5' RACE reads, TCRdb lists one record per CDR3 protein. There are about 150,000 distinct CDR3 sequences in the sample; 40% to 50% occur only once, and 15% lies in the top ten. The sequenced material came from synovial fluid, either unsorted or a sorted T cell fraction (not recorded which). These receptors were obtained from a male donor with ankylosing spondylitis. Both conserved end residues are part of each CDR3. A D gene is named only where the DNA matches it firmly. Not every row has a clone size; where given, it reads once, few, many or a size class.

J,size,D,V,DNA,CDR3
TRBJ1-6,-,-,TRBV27,TGTGCCAGCAGTTGGGGGGGAGAGCCCGGGCGTCGTTCACCCCTCCACTTT,CASSWGGEPGRRSPLHF
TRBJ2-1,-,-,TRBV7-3,TGTGCCAGCAGCTTCGCAGCATCGGGCTACAATGAGCAGTTCTTC,CASSFAASGYNEQFF
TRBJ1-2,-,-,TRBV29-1,TGCAGCGTTGTTAAGGGCTTCTATGGCTACACCTTC,CSVVKGFYGYTF
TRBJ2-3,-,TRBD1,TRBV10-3,TGTGCCATCCCTGGGACAGCTACAGATACGCAGTATTTT,CAIPGTATDTQYF
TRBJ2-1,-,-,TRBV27,TGTGCCAGCAGTTTATATTGGGACTCTAGCTCCTACAATGAGCAGTTCTTC,CASSLYWDSSSYNEQFF
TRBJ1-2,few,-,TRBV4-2,TGTGCCAGCAGCCAATCGTATCCTGAGTCTGGCTACACCTTC,CASSQSYPESGYTF
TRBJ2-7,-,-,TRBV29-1,TGCAGCGTTGAAGATCAGTCAGGGTACTCCTACGAGCAGTACTTC,CSVEDQSGYSYEQYF
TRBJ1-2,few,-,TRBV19,TGTGCCAGTAGTCCCCTCGCGGGGGGCTATGGCTACACCTTC,CASSPLAGGYGYTF
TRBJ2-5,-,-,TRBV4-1,TGCGCCAGCAGCTCCCGGTTGGTCGCACAAGAGACCCAGTACTTC,CASSSRLVAQETQYF
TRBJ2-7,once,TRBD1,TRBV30,TGTGCCTGGAGGCGCGAGACAGGGACCCATTACGAGCAGTACTTC,CAWRRETGTHYEQYF
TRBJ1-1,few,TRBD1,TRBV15,TGTGCCACCAGCAAGGGACAGGGGGCGCCGGATGAAGCTTTCTTT,CATSKGQGAPDEAFF
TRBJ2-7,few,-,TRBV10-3,TGTGCCATCAGCTTTTTCAGGGGCAGATCCTACGAGCAGTACTTC,CAISFFRGRSYEQYF
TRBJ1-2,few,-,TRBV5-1,TGCGCCAGCAGCCGGAACCCTCTGCTTAACGTTATCCTATATGGCTACACCTTC,CASSRNPLLNVILYGYTF
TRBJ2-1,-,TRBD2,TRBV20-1,TGCAGTGCTAGAGCGACTTGGGCTAGCGGATACAATGAGCAGTTCTTC,CSARATWASGYNEQFF
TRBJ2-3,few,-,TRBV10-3,TGTGCCATCAGTGATTTAACAGATACGCAGTATTTT,CAISDLTDTQYF
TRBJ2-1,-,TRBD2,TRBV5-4,TGTGCCAGCAGCGCCCTCGGGCGGGAGATTTTCTACAATGAGCAGTTCTTC,CASSALGREIFYNEQFF
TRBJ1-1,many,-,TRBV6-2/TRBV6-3,TGTGCCAGCAGTTCCACCGAGACACTTGAAGCTTTCTTT,CASSSTETLEAFF
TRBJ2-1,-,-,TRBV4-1,TGCGCCAGCAGCCAAGCACCCACAAGAATTTGGGAGCAGTTCTTC,CASSQAPTRIWEQFF
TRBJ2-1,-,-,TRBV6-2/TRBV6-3,TGTGCCAGCAGGTCTTACTTAGGGAGGTACAATGAGCAGTTCTTC,CASRSYLGRYNEQFF
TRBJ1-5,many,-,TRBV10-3,TGTGCCATCAGTGAGTCGAGAAGTAATCAGCCCCAGCATTTT,CAISESRSNQPQHF
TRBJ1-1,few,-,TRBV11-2,TGTGCCAGCAGCTGGGGGGTCCCGAACACTGAAGCTTTCTTT,CASSWGVPNTEAFF
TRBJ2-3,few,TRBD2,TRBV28,TGTGCCAGCAGTTTGGTAGCGGGAGATGGCACAGATACGCAGTATTTT,CASSLVAGDGTDTQYF
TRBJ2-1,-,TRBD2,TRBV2,TGTGCCAGCAGGCCGAGCACAACTAGCGCCAGCTCCTACAATGAGCAGTTCTTC,CASRPSTTSASSYNEQFF
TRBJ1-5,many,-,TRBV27,TGTGCCAGCAGTCTGGGCATTAGACAGCCCCAGCATTTT,CASSLGIRQPQHF
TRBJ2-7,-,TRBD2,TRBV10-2,TGCGCCAGCGTTGGGACTAGCGGGAGCCGTAGGGCCTACGAGCAGTACTTC,CASVGTSGSRRAYEQYF
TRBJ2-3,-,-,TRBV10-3,TGTGCCATCGGGGGGACTGTCACAGATACGCAGTATTTT,CAIGGTVTDTQYF
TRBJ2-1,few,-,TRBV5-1,TGCGCCAGCAGCCCCCGGAAGGTGAGCTCCTACAATGAGCAGTTCTTC,CASSPRKVSSYNEQFF
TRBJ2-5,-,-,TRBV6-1,TGTGCCAGCAGTGAAGCGCTTCGGCCGCCGGGAGAGACCCAGTACTTC,CASSEALRPPGETQYF